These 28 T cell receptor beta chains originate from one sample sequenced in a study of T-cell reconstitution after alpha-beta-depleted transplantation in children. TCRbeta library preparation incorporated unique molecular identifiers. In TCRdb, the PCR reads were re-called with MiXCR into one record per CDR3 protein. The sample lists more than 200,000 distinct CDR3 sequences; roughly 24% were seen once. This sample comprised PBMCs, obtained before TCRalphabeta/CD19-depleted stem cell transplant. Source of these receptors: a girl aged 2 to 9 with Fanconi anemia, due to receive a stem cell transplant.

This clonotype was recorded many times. The CDR3, as DNA: TGCAGTGCTAGAACCGATACAGATACGCAGTATTTT. Its protein product is CSARTDTDTQYF. The chain links TRBV20-1 to TRBJ2-3; no clear D. Trimming took off 2 bases at V and 3 bases at J, with 6 bases between the two ends. The V gene's germline CDR1 is DFQATT and CDR2 SNEGSKA (reference sequence). This CDR3 comprises 12 residues.

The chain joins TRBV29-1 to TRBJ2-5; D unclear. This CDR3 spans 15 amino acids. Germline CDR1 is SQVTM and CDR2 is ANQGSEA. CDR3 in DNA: TGCACCCCTGTCTACAAGCGCACCTTTCAAGAGACCCAGTACTTC. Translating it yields CTPVYKRTFQETQYF.

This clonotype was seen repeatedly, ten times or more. The DNA of the CDR3 is TGTGCCAGCCGACCATCCGGGGAGGGCTACGAGCAGTACTTC. This gives the protein CASRPSGEGYEQYF. The rearrangement joins TRBV28 to TRBJ2-7, with 7 positions matching TRBD2. After removal of 8 bases from V and 3 bases from J, the junction contained 10 bases not matched to a gene. Germline V CDR1 and CDR2: MDHEN, SYDVKM. This CDR3 has 14 amino acids.

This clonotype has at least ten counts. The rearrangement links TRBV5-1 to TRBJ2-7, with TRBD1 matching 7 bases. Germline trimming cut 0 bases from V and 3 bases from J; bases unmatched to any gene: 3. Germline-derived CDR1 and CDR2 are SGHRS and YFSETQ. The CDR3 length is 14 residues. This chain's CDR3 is CASSLGTGHYEQYF. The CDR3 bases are TGCGCCAGCAGCTTGGGGACAGGCCACTACGAGCAGTACTTC.

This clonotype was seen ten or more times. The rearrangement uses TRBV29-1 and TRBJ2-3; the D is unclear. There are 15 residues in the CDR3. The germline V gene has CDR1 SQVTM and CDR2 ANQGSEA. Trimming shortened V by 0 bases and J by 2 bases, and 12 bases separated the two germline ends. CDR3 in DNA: TGCAGCGTTGAAGATCCTAAGGGAAACACAGATACGCAGTATTTT. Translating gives CSVEDPKGNTDTQYF.

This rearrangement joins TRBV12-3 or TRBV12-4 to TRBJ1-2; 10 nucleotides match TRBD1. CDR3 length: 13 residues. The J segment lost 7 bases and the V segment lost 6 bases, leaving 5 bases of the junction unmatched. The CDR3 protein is CASSRQGAAGYTF. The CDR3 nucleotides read TGTGCCAGCAGCCGACAGGGGGCGGCTGGCTACACCTTC.

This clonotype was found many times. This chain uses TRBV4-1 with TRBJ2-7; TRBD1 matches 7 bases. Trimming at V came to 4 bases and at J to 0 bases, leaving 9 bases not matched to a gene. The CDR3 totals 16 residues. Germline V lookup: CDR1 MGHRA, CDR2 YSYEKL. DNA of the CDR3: TGCGCCAGCAGCCCTAGCCTGACAGGGCTCTCCTACGAGCAGTACTTC. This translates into CASSPSLTGLSYEQYF.

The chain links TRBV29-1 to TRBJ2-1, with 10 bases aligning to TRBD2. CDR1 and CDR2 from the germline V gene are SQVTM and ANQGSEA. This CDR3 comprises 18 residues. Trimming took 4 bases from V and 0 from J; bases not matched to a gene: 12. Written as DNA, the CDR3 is TGCAGCGTTGCCCCCACTAGCGGGACAGTATACTCCTACAATGAGCAGTTCTTC. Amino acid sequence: CSVAPTSGTVYSYNEQFF.

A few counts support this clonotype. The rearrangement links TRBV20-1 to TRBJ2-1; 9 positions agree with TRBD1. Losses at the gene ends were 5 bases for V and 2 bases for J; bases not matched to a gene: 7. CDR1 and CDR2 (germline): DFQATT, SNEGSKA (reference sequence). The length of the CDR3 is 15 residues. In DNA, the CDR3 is TGCAGTGCTTCGGACAGGGGTTTCCCCTACAATGAGCAGTTCTTC. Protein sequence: CSASDRGFPYNEQFF.

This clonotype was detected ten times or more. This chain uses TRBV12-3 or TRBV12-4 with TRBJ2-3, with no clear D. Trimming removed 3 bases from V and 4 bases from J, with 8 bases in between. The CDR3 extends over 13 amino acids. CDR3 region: CASSFPLPDTQYF. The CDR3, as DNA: TGTGCCAGCAGTTTTCCCCTCCCAGATACGCAGTATTTT.

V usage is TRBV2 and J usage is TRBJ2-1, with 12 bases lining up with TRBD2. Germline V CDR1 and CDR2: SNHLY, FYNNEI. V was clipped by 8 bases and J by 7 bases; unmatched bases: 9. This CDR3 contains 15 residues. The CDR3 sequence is CASGAGTSGPNEQFF. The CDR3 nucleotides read TGTGCCAGCGGAGCCGGGACTAGCGGGCCGAATGAGCAGTTCTTC. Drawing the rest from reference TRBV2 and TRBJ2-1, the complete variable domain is EPEVTQTPSHQVTQMGQEVILRCVPISNHLYFYWYRQILGQKVEFLVSFYNNEISEKSEIFDDQFSVERPDGSNFTLKIRSTKLEDSAMYFCASGAGTSGPNEQFFGPGTRLTVL.

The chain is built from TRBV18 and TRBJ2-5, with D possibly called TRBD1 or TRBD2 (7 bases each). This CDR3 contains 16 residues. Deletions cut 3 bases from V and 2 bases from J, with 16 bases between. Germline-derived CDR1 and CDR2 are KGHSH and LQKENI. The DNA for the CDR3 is TGTGCCAGCTCACCCTTGTTCAGGGGGGGTCAAGAGACCCAGTACTTC. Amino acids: CASSPLFRGGQETQYF.

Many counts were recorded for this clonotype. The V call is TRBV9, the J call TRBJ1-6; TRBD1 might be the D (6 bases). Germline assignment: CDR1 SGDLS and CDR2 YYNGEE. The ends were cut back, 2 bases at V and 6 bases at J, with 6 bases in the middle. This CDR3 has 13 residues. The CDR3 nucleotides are TGTGCCAGCAGCGTGGACAGTAATTCACCCCTCCACTTT. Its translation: CASSVDSNSPLHF.

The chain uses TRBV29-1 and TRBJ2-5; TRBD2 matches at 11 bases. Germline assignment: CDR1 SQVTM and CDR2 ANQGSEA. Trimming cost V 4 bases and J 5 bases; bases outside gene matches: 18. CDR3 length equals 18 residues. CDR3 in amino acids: CSVGPQLARLAGFETQYF. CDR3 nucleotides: TGCAGCGTTGGCCCTCAGCTCGCAAGACTAGCGGGATTTGAGACCCAGTACTTC.

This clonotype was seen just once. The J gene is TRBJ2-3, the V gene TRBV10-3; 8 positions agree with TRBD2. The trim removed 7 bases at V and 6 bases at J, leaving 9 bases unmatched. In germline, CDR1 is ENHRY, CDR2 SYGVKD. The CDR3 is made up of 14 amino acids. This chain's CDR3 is CAITASGPGDTQYF. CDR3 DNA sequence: TGTGCCATCACCGCTAGCGGGCCCGGGGATACGCAGTATTTT.

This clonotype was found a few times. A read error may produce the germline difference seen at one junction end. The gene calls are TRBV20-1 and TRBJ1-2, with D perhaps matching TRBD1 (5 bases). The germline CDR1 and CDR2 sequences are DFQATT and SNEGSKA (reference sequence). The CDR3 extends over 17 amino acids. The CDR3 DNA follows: TGCTGTGCTAGAAGACTTCGAGACAGCGCAGCTAACTATGGCTACACCTTC. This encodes CCARRLRDSAANYGYTF.

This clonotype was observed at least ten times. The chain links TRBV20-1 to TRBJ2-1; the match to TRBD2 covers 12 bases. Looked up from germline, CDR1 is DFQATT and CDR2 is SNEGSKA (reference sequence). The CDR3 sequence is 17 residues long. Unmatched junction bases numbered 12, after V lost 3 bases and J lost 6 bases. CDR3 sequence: CSASSSGGAWAVNEQFF. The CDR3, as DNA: TGCAGTGCTAGTTCTAGCGGGGGGGCGTGGGCCGTCAATGAGCAGTTCTTC.

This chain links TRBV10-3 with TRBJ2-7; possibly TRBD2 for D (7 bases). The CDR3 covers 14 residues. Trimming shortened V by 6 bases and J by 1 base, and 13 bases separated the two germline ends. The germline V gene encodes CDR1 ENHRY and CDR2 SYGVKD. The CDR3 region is CAISNREGSYEQYF. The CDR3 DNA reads TGTGCCATCAGCAACAGGGAGGGGTCCTACGAGCAGTACTTC.

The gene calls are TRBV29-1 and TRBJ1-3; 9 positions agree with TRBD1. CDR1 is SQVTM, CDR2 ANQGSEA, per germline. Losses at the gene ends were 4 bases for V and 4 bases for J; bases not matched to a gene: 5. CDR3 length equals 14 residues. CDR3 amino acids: CSVATGTGGNTIYF. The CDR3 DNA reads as TGCAGCGTTGCAACCGGGACAGGGGGAAACACCATATATTTT.

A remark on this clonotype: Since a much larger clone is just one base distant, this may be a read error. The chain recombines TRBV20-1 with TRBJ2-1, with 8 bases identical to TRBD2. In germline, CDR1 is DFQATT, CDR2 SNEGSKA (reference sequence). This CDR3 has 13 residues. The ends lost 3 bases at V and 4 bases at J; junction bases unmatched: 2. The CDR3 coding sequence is TGCAGTGCTAGGACTAGCGTTTACAATGAGCAGTTCTTC. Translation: CSARTSVYNEQFF.

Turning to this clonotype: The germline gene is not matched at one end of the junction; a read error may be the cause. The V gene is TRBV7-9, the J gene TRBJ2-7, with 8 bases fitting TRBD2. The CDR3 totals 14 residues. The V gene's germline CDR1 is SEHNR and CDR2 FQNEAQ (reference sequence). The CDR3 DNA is TGTGCCAGCAGCTCGAGTAGCGGGGAATACGAGGAGTACTTC. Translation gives CASSSSSGEYEEYF.

The CDR3 reads CSARQRETQYF. The CDR3 DNA reads TGCAGTGCTAGACAACGAGAGACCCAGTACTTC. V usage is TRBV20-1 and J usage is TRBJ2-5, with D uncertain. Germline CDR1 reads DFQATT; CDR2 reads SNEGSKA (reference sequence). Deletions cut 2 bases from V and 4 bases from J, with 5 bases between. The CDR3 length is 11 residues.

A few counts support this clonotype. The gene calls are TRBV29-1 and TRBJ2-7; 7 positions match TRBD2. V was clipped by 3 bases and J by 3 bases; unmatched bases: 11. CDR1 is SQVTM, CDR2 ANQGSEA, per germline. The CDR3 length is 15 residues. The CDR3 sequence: CSVEYWSSGHYEQYF. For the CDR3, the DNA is TGCAGCGTTGAGTATTGGTCTAGCGGCCACTACGAGCAGTACTTC.

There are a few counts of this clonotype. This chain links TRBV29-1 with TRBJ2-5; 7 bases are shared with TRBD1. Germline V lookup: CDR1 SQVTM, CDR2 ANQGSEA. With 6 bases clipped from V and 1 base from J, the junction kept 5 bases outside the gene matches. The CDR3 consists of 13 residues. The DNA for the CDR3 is TGCAGCGTCGCCGGGGACAGCCAAGAGACCCAGTACTTC. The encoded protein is CSVAGDSQETQYF.

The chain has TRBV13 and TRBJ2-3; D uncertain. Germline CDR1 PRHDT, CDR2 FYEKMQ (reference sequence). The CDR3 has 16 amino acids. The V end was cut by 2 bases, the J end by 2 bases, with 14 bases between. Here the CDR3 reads CASSLFGGEPTDTQYF. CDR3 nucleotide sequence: TGTGCCAGCAGCTTATTTGGCGGTGAACCCACAGATACGCAGTATTTT.

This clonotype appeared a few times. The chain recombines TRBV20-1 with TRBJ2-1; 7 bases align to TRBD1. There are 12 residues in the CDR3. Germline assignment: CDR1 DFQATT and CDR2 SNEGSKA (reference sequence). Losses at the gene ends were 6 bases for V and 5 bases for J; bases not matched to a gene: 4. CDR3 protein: CSALDRHNEQFF. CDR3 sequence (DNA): TGCAGTGCCCTGGACAGGCACAATGAGCAGTTCTTC.

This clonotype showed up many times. The CDR3 loop is CASSYGDINYGYTF. The CDR3 DNA sequence: TGTGCCAGCAGTTACGGCGACATCAACTATGGCTACACCTTC. This chain uses TRBV6-5 with TRBJ1-2; the D is unclear. Deletions cut 2 bases from V and 2 bases from J, with 9 bases between. The CDR3 totals 14 residues. The V gene's germline CDR1 is MNHEY and CDR2 SVGAGI.

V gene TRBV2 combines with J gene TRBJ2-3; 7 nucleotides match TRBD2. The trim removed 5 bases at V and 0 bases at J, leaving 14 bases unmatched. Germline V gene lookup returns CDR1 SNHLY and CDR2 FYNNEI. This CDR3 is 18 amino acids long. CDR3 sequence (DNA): TGTGCCAGCAGTTCCATTCGGGGGACTACGACTAGCACAGATACGCAGTATTTT. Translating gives CASSSIRGTTTSTDTQYF.